The text below deals with one T cell receptor beta chain. The sample belongs to a study of blood T cell repertoires in COVID-19. Authors' processing steps: Reference gene primer amplification in the assay estimated nucleated cell counts. The table came from immunoSEQ multiplex PCR; TCRdb's copy has only in-frame clones and leaves some out. The V and J calls and clone size come from that table; D and trimming were worked out from the DNA. The sample lists 150,000 to 200,000 clones, 80% to 85% occurring once. The CDR3 totals 13 residues. Trimming shortened V by 6 bases and J by 6 bases, and 15 bases separated the two germline ends. Per germline, CDR1 SGHTA and CDR2 FQGTGA.

The genes are TRBV7-3 and TRBJ2-7, with a possible D match to TRBD1 (5 bases). The sequencing sample was made of peripheral blood. The TCR originated in a man aged 70 or older with active or convalescent COVID-19. CDR3 residues: CASSPVQGSEQYF. The CDR3 nucleotides read TGTGCCAGCAGTCCTGTCCAGGGCAGCGAGCAGTACTTC.